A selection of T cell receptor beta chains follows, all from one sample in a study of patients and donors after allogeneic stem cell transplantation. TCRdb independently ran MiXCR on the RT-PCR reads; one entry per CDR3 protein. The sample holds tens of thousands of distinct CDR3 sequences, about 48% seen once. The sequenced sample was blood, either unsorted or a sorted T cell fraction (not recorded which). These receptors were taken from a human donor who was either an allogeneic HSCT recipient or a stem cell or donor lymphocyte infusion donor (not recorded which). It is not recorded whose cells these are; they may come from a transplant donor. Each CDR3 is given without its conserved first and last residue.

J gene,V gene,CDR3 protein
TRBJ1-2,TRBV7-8,ASSLRGLTDGYT
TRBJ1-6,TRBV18,ASSSLGYLDSPLH
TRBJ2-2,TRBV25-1,ASSIGFGTGELF
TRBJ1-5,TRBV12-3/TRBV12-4,ASSLGHCQPQH
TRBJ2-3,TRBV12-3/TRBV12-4,ASSWTSGRAATDTQY
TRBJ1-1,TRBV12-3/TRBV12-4,ASSLRQDTEAF
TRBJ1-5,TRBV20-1,SARDVHNQPQH
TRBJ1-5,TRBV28,ASSLSGAYSNQPQH
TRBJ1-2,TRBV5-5,ASSSGQAFNYGYT
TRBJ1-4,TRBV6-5,ASTKDRTTNEKLF
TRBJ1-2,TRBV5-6,ASSLGSRPNYGYT
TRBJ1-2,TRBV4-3,ASSQADPAGGYT
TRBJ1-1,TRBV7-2,ASSLLNEAF
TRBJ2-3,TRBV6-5,ASSSRGPRSDTQY
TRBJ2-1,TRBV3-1,ASSVAGSYNEQF
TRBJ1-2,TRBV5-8,ASRLLGQGVYGYT